The 26 T cell receptor beta chains presented below share a single source sample, sequenced in a study of shared clonotypes between healthy human individuals. Only in-frame clones appear in the TCRdb table, and some are missing; sequencing was by immunoSEQ multiplex PCR. The table has about 2.3 million clones, approximately 95% seen once. The sequencing sample was made of naive CD4+ T cells from PBMCs. Subset noted: CD45RA+ positively selected. The receptor set was obtained from a man aged 18 to 29 in good health. Some clones in this sample may be carry-over from other donors' samples.

The chain is built from TRBV6-5 and TRBJ1-5, with unresolved D. V dropped 5 bases and J dropped 4 bases, with 12 bases sitting between them. The length of the CDR3 is 14 residues. Germline V lookup: CDR1 MNHEY, CDR2 SVGAGI. DNA for the CDR3: TGTGCCAGCAGTAAAGGGATCAAGAATCAGCCCCAGCATTTT. Residues: CASSKGIKNQPQHF.

The chain links TRBV4-3 to TRBJ2-3, with D possibly TRBD1 on 5 matching bases. The germline V and J ends were trimmed by 0 bases and 5 bases, with 15 bases remaining between them. Germline CDR1 and CDR2: LGHNA and YSLEER. The CDR3 totals 16 residues. The CDR3 bases are TGCGCCAGCAGCCAAGAGAGGCGGCAGGGTGGAGATACGCAGTATTTT. It encodes CASSQERRQGGDTQYF.

This clone was observed a single time. The genes are TRBV9 and TRBJ1-2, with 7 bases matching TRBD1. Trimming at V came to 0 bases and at J to 6 bases, leaving 2 bases not matched to a gene. Per the germline V gene, CDR1 is SGDLS and CDR2 is YYNGEE. CDR3 length equals 13 residues. DNA of the CDR3: TGTGCCAGCAGCGTAGGCAGGGGGAATGGCTACACCTTC. Translation gives CASSVGRGNGYTF.

The chain carries TRBV21-1 and TRBJ1-2; whether TRBD1, the table's D call, matches the DNA was not checked. TRBV21-1 is tagged as a pseudogene. CDR3 size: 12 residues. This chain's CDR3 is CASSKLTCGYTF. In DNA form, the CDR3 reads TGTGCCAGCAGCAAATTAACATGTGGCTACACCTTC.

With regard to this clone: The same CDR3 is also encoded by other DNA sequences in this sample. CDR3: CASSVLGGSSYNEQFF. The CDR3 nucleotides read TGTGCCAGCAGCGTACTTGGGGGGAGCTCCTACAATGAGCAGTTCTTC. This rearrangement joins TRBV9 to TRBJ2-1; maybe TRBD2 (6 bases). The V gene's germline CDR1 is SGDLS and CDR2 YYNGEE. This CDR3 has 16 residues. Deletions cut 1 base from V and 0 bases from J, with 11 bases between.

This chain connects TRBV5-1 to TRBJ1-4, with D possibly being TRBD1 (5 bases). V shed 4 bases and J shed 7 bases, with 17 bases lying between them. CDR1 and CDR2 (germline): SGHRS, YFSETQ. The CDR3 is 15 amino acids. In nucleotides, the CDR3 is TGCGCCAGCAGCACTACCGGGACTGCCGGTGAAAAACTGTTTTTT. Translated: CASSTTGTAGEKLFF.

In nucleotides, the CDR3 is TGTGCCAGCAGAATTCTCGGGACAGGGGGAACTGGGGCCAACGTCCTGACTTTC. Its protein product is CASRILGTGGTGANVLTF. The chain has TRBV2 and TRBJ2-6; 11 bases are a match to TRBD1. In germline, CDR1 is SNHLY, CDR2 FYNNEI. Trimming cost V 6 bases and J 2 bases; bases outside gene matches: 9. CDR3 size: 18 residues. Drawing the rest from reference TRBV2 and TRBJ2-6, the complete variable domain is EPEVTQTPSHQVTQMGQEVILRCVPISNHLYFYWYRQILGQKVEFLVSFYNNEISEKSEIFDDQFSVERPDGSNFTLKIRSTKLEDSAMYFCASRILGTGGTGANVLTFGAGSRLTVL.

The V gene is TRBV2, the J gene TRBJ1-1; D gene unclear. CDR3 length: 12 amino acids. Looked up from germline, CDR1 is SNHLY and CDR2 is FYNNEI. V lost 11 bases to trimming and J lost 6 bases, with 16 bases between them. The CDR3 DNA reads as TGTGCCTCATGGCGGGGTAACGCTGAAGCTTTCTTT. Residues: CASWRGNAEAFF. Combining the CDR3 with reference TRBV2 and TRBJ1-1 gives the whole variable domain EPEVTQTPSHQVTQMGQEVILRCVPISNHLYFYWYRQILGQKVEFLVSFYNNEISEKSEIFDDQFSVERPDGSNFTLKIRSTKLEDSAMYFCASWRGNAEAFFGQGTRLTVV.

The CDR3 nucleotides are TGTGCCAGCAGCTTAGCGCAAGACAGCGCCACTGAAGCTTTCTTT. Translating it yields CASSLAQDSATEAFF. The V call is TRBV7-9, the J call TRBJ1-1; possibly TRBD1 for D (5 bases). Trimming removed 0 bases from V and 4 bases from J, with 12 bases in between. Germline V gene sequence: CDR1 SEHNR, CDR2 FQNEAQ (reference sequence). The CDR3 has 15 amino acids.

V is TRBV29-1 and J is TRBJ2-5; D not resolved. Germline V gene data show CDR1 as SQVTM and CDR2 as ANQGSEA. Trimming cost V 7 bases and J 5 bases, with 17 bases left between them. This CDR3 spans 13 amino acids. CDR3 sequence reads: CSARALYLETQYF. The CDR3 nucleotides are TGCAGCGCTCGGGCGCTGTATTTGGAGACCCAGTACTTC.

The chain recombines TRBV30 with TRBJ1-2; D not resolved. The CDR3 length is 13 residues. Germline CDR1 GTSNPN, CDR2 SVGIG (reference sequence). The V end lost 1 base, the J end lost 5 bases, and 11 bases lay between the germline ends. CDR3 loop: CAWSALGPYGYTF. The CDR3 nucleotides are TGTGCCTGGAGTGCACTCGGACCTTATGGCTACACCTTC.

As for this clone: Other DNA sequences within the sample encode an identical CDR3. The chain couples TRBV2 to TRBJ1-3; D is undetermined. Trimming pared 4 bases from V and 2 bases from J, leaving 9 bases between. The CDR3 consists of 14 residues. The germline CDR1 and CDR2 sequences are SNHLY and FYNNEI. CDR3 sequence: CASSVGRAGNTIYF. The DNA for the CDR3 is TGTGCCAGCAGTGTGGGTAGGGCTGGAAACACCATATATTTT. The variable domain in full, completed from reference TRBV2 and TRBJ1-3, reads EPEVTQTPSHQVTQMGQEVILRCVPISNHLYFYWYRQILGQKVEFLVSFYNNEISEKSEIFDDQFSVERPDGSNFTLKIRSTKLEDSAMYFCASSVGRAGNTIYFGEGSWLTVV.

To note about this clone: Other DNA sequences in the same sample also yield this CDR3. The chain joins TRBV5-6 to TRBJ2-3, with a tentative D call TRBD2 (6 bases). Trimming pared 5 bases from V and 1 base from J, leaving 11 bases between. The CDR3 loop spans 14 amino acids. Germline V gene lookup returns CDR1 SGHDT and CDR2 YYEEEE. The CDR3 here is CASSRASGTDTQYF. As DNA, the CDR3 is TGTGCCAGCAGTAGGGCTAGCGGCACAGATACGCAGTATTTT.

The V and J genes are TRBV2 and TRBJ1-2, with D possibly TRBD1 on 5 matching bases. Germline CDR1 reads SNHLY; CDR2 reads FYNNEI. Trimming stripped 10 bases from V and 4 bases from J, with 13 bases between. The CDR3 contains 12 residues. CDR3 sequence reads: CATSSGVYGYTF. DNA of the CDR3: TGTGCCACCTCGTCGGGGGTCTATGGCTACACCTTC.

The chain joins TRBV5-6 to TRBJ1-2; D call uncertain. CDR3 length equals 14 residues. The V gene's germline CDR1 is SGHDT and CDR2 YYEEEE. Trimming took off 2 bases at V and 7 bases at J, with 15 bases between the two ends. The CDR3 protein is CASSLEDRPGGYTF. The CDR3 bases are TGTGCCAGCAGCTTAGAGGACCGCCCGGGTGGCTACACCTTC.

The chain combines TRBV27 with TRBJ1-2, with 7 bases aligning to TRBD1. The CDR3 sequence is 17 residues long. J gave up 0 bases and V 1 base, and 8 bases lay outside the gene matches. Germline V gives CDR1 MNHEY, CDR2 SMNVEV (reference sequence). CDR3 sequence: CASSLYPTGAANYGYTF. CDR3 sequence (DNA): TGTGCCAGCAGTTTATATCCTACAGGGGCAGCTAACTATGGCTACACCTTC.

This clone was counted a single time. The chain employs TRBV28 and TRBJ2-3; TRBD2 matches 9 bases. The CDR3 spans 17 residues. Looked up from germline, CDR1 is MDHEN and CDR2 is SYDVKM. Trimming at V came to 2 bases and at J to 1 base, leaving 7 bases not matched to a gene. The CDR3 bases are TGTGCCAGCAGTTTAGCGGGAGGGTATGTGGGCACAGATACGCAGTATTTT. Encoded protein: CASSLAGGYVGTDTQYF.

This chain links TRBV30 with TRBJ2-1; tentatively, D is TRBD2 (6 bases). From germline, CDR1 is GTSNPN and CDR2 SVGIG (reference sequence). The ends were cut back, 7 bases at V and 8 bases at J, with 12 bases in the middle. The CDR3 has 11 amino acids. The CDR3 region has the DNA TGTGCCTACGGACTATACCATGAGCAGTTCTTC. Translating gives CAYGLYHEQFF.

V gene TRBV14 combines with J gene TRBJ2-3, with D possibly TRBD1 on 5 matching bases. Trimming cost V 1 base and J 14 bases, with 16 bases left between them. Germline V lookup: CDR1 SGHDN, CDR2 FVKESK. The CDR3 is 13 amino acids. CDR3 coding DNA: TGTGCCAGCAGCCAAGCGCTTGGCTCAGGGCCGTATTTT. Translation gives CASSQALGSGPYF.

This chain joins TRBV4-3 and TRBJ2-3; weak D call: TRBD2 (6 bases). Germline V gene sequence: CDR1 LGHNA, CDR2 YSLEER. CDR3 length equals 17 residues. Trimming took off 1 base at V and 0 bases at J, with 14 bases between the two ends. The CDR3 reads CASSQAHSGTSTDTQYF. CDR3 in DNA: TGCGCCAGCAGCCAAGCTCATTCCGGGACTAGCACAGATACGCAGTATTTT.

The V gene is TRBV5-6, the J gene TRBJ2-5, with D perhaps TRBD2 (7 bases). V shed 4 bases and J shed 2 bases, with 15 bases lying between them. The CDR3 sequence is 15 residues long. CDR1 SGHDT and CDR2 YYEEEE come from the germline V gene. The CDR3 sequence: CASSPGGGHQETQYF. In DNA, the CDR3 is TGTGCCAGCAGCCCTGGGGGGGGACATCAAGAGACCCAGTACTTC.

This chain links TRBV7-2 with TRBJ2-3; 16 positions agree with TRBD2. Trimming removed 5 bases from V and 9 bases from J; junction bases left unmatched: 17. Germline V gene lookup returns CDR1 SGHTA and CDR2 FQGNSA. The CDR3 is 19 amino acids. This CDR3 is CASSPDGTSGRASAGTQYF. The CDR3 DNA is TGTGCCAGCAGCCCAGACGGGACTAGCGGGAGGGCGTCGGCAGGGACGCAGTATTTT.

Points on this clone: Other nucleotide sequences from this sample produce the same CDR3. The chain links TRBV30 to TRBJ1-3; the D is unclear. The CDR3 is 13 amino acids. Trimming removed 1 base at V and 0 bases at J, with 4 bases between. Germline V gives CDR1 GTSNPN, CDR2 SVGIG (reference sequence). In nucleotides, the CDR3 is TGTGCCTGGAGTGCGAACTCTGGAAACACCATATATTTT. Its translation is CAWSANSGNTIYF. Looking up the rest from reference TRBV30 and TRBJ1-3 gives the full variable domain: SQTIHQWPATLVQPVGSPLSLECTVEGTSNPNLYWYRQAAGRGLQLLFYSVGIGQISSEVPQNLSASRPQDRQFILSSKKLLLSDSGFYLCAWSANSGNTIYFGEGSWLTVV.

CDR3 nucleotide sequence: TGTGCCAGTACGGACAGGCTAGAGACCCAGTACTTC. Translating gives CASTDRLETQYF. The genes are TRBV19 and TRBJ2-5, with TRBD1 identical over 7 bases. Germline V gene lookup returns CDR1 LNHDA and CDR2 SQIVND (reference sequence). The length of the CDR3 is 12 residues. The trim removed 7 bases at V and 4 bases at J, leaving 3 bases unmatched.

This sequence joins TRBV28 and TRBJ2-7; D unresolved. Germline V gene data show CDR1 as MDHEN and CDR2 as SYDVKM. Trimming removed 6 bases from V and 7 bases from J, with 13 bases in between. The CDR3 extends over 12 amino acids. CDR3 nucleotides: TGTGCCAGCAGACCCCCGGCGAGTGAGCAGTACTTC. Translating gives CASRPPASEQYF.

This rearrangement joins TRBV28 to TRBJ1-2; TRBD1 agrees at 9 bases. The V gene's germline CDR1 is MDHEN and CDR2 SYDVKM. With V trimmed by 4 bases and J by 4 bases, 10 bases remained unmatched. CDR3 length: 16 amino acids. The CDR3 is CASSSQRGQGSYGYTF. The CDR3 DNA is TGTGCCAGCAGTTCTCAGCGGGGACAGGGCAGCTATGGCTACACCTTC.